Listed below are T cell receptor beta chains from one sample, sequenced in a study of cytomegalovirus exposure and HLA in healthy donors. The protocol was immunoSEQ multiplex PCR, while the TCRdb copy is restricted to in-frame clones and leaves out a portion. The sample records 170,000 or so clones, about four fifths being singletons. Sequences were obtained from PBMCs. The receptors come from a man between 50 and 59 years old in good health and CMV-seronegative. Each CDR3 is given with its conserved first and last residue. Fields, in order: clone size, D gene, J gene, V gene, CDR3 protein, CDR3 DNA. The D gene is left open where the match is weak. Where a row states a size, it is once, few, many or the class of an expanded clone; other rows omit it.

abundance: .
d_gene: .
j_gene: TRBJ1-1
v_gene: TRBV21-1
CDR3aa: CASSKEAVETIRMNTEAFF
CDR3nt: TGTGCCAGCAGCAAAGAGGCGGTGGAAACAATAAGAATGAACACTGAAGCTTTCTTT

abundance: .
d_gene: .
j_gene: TRBJ1-5
v_gene: TRBV5-4
CDR3aa: CASSLSRGGPQHF
CDR3nt: TGTGCCAGCAGCTTGAGCAGGGGCGGGCCCCAGCATTTT

abundance: .
d_gene: .
j_gene: TRBJ2-5
v_gene: TRBV28
CDR3aa: CASSSVQETQYF
CDR3nt: TGTGCCAGCAGTTCAGTACAAGAGACCCAGTACTTC

abundance: .
d_gene: .
j_gene: TRBJ2-2
v_gene: TRBV19
CDR3aa: CASSHRAGELFF
CDR3nt: TGTGCCAGTAGTCATCGGGCCGGGGAGCTGTTTTTT

abundance: .
d_gene: .
j_gene: TRBJ1-4
v_gene: TRBV7-9
CDR3aa: CASSLPGRTNEKLFF
CDR3nt: TGTGCCAGCAGCTTACCCGGACGGACAAATGAAAAACTGTTTTTT

abundance: .
d_gene: .
j_gene: TRBJ1-2
v_gene: TRBV19
CDR3aa: CASRAGEEAGCTF
CDR3nt: TGTGCCAGTAGGGCAGGGGAAGAGGCTGGCTGCACCTTC

abundance: .
d_gene: TRBD2
j_gene: TRBJ2-7
v_gene: TRBV30
CDR3aa: CAWVGQSPTSGSYEQYF
CDR3nt: TGTGCCTGGGTCGGACAATCCCCGACTAGCGGGTCATACGAGCAGTACTTC

abundance: .
d_gene: .
j_gene: TRBJ1-3
v_gene: TRBV6-6
CDR3aa: CASSTGSGNTIYF
CDR3nt: TGTGCCAGCAGCACGGGGTCTGGAAACACCATATATTTT

abundance: .
d_gene: TRBD1
j_gene: TRBJ1-1
v_gene: TRBV5-1
CDR3aa: CASSDHRGRNTEAFF
CDR3nt: TGCGCCAGCAGCGATCACAGGGGGCGTAACACTGAAGCTTTCTTT

abundance: .
d_gene: .
j_gene: TRBJ2-7
v_gene: TRBV7-2
CDR3aa: CASSLQMAYEQYF
CDR3nt: TGTGCCAGCAGCTTACAAATGGCATACGAGCAGTACTTC

abundance: .
d_gene: .
j_gene: TRBJ1-3
v_gene: TRBV14
CDR3aa: CASSHYTSSGNTIYF
CDR3nt: TGTGCCAGCAGCCATTATACAAGCTCTGGAAACACCATATATTTT

abundance: .
d_gene: .
j_gene: TRBJ2-6
v_gene: TRBV28
CDR3aa: CASSVTGTGANVLTF
CDR3nt: TGTGCCAGCAGTGTCACAGGGACTGGGGCCAACGTCCTGACTTTC

abundance: .
d_gene: TRBD1
j_gene: TRBJ2-7
v_gene: TRBV6-5
CDR3aa: CASSYRQGAGEQYF
CDR3nt: TGTGCCAGCAGTTACCGACAGGGGGCGGGAGAGCAGTACTTC

abundance: .
d_gene: TRBD1
j_gene: TRBJ1-4
v_gene: TRBV9
CDR3aa: CASSPVVGQRNEKLFF
CDR3nt: TGTGCCAGCAGCCCAGTTGTGGGACAGCGTAATGAAAAACTGTTTTTT

abundance: .
d_gene: .
j_gene: TRBJ1-1
v_gene: TRBV5-8
CDR3aa: CASSLIHTEAFF
CDR3nt: TGTGCCAGCAGCTTGATCCATACTGAAGCTTTCTTT

abundance: .
d_gene: TRBD2
j_gene: TRBJ2-7
v_gene: TRBV18
CDR3aa: CASSPQLAGEDEQYF
CDR3nt: TGTGCCAGCTCACCACAGCTAGCGGGAGAGGACGAGCAGTACTTC

abundance: .
d_gene: .
j_gene: TRBJ2-7
v_gene: TRBV18
CDR3aa: CASSSERYEQYF
CDR3nt: TGTGCCAGCTCGTCAGAGAGGTACGAGCAGTACTTC

abundance: few
d_gene: TRBD2
j_gene: TRBJ2-1
v_gene: TRBV4-2
CDR3aa: CASSRQRGGGGNEQFF
CDR3nt: TGTGCCAGCAGCCGACAAAGGGGCGGGGGGGGCAATGAGCAGTTCTTC

abundance: .
d_gene: TRBD1
j_gene: TRBJ1-1
v_gene: TRBV4-2
CDR3aa: CASSQDLGTGALAFF
CDR3nt: TGTGCCAGCAGCCAAGATCTCGGGACAGGGGCCCTAGCTTTCTTT

abundance: few
d_gene: .
j_gene: TRBJ1-4
v_gene: TRBV4-3
CDR3aa: CASSQGTRGQFNEKLFF
CDR3nt: TGCGCCAGCAGCCAAGGGACCCGCGGACAGTTCAATGAAAAACTGTTTTTT

abundance: .
d_gene: TRBD1
j_gene: TRBJ1-4
v_gene: TRBV7-9
CDR3aa: CSSSPSRTGINEKLFF
CDR3nt: TGTTCCAGCAGCCCTAGCAGGACAGGGATTAATGAAAAACTGTTTTTT

abundance: .
d_gene: TRBD1
j_gene: TRBJ1-5
v_gene: TRBV19
CDR3aa: CASTRGDQPQHF
CDR3nt: TGTGCCAGTACCAGGGGGGATCAGCCCCAGCATTTT

abundance: .
d_gene: .
j_gene: TRBJ2-3
v_gene: TRBV4-3
CDR3aa: CASSRAEHTDTQYF
CDR3nt: TGCGCCAGCAGCCGGGCCGAGCACACAGATACGCAGTATTTT

abundance: .
d_gene: .
j_gene: TRBJ2-1
v_gene: TRBV25-1
CDR3aa: CASNTGGTSSSYNEQFF
CDR3nt: TGTGCCAGCAACACAGGGGGGACTAGCAGCTCCTACAATGAGCAGTTCTTC

abundance: .
d_gene: TRBD2
j_gene: TRBJ2-1
v_gene: TRBV6-4
CDR3aa: CASSQTSGEYNEQFF
CDR3nt: TGTGCCAGCAGCCAGACTAGCGGAGAGTACAATGAGCAGTTCTTC

abundance: .
d_gene: .
j_gene: TRBJ2-5
v_gene: TRBV5-1
CDR3aa: CASSSARLSGETQYF
CDR3nt: TGCGCCAGCAGCTCAGCGAGACTGTCCGGGGAGACCCAGTACTTC

abundance: .
d_gene: TRBD1
j_gene: TRBJ1-4
v_gene: TRBV6-6
CDR3aa: CASNKGDSTNEKLFF
CDR3nt: TGTGCCAGCAATAAAGGGGACAGTACTAATGAAAAACTGTTTTTT

abundance: .
d_gene: TRBD2
j_gene: TRBJ2-1
v_gene: TRBV11-3
CDR3aa: CASSSGTSDYNEQFF
CDR3nt: TGTGCCAGCAGCTCCGGGACTAGCGACTACAATGAGCAGTTCTTC

abundance: .
d_gene: TRBD2
j_gene: TRBJ2-7
v_gene: TRBV10-3
CDR3aa: CAISSGTSGSYEQYF
CDR3nt: TGTGCCATCAGTTCTGGCACTAGCGGATCCTACGAGCAGTACTTC

abundance: .
d_gene: .
j_gene: TRBJ2-2
v_gene: TRBV4-3
CDR3aa: CASSQGVTVTGELFF
CDR3nt: TGCGCCAGCAGCCAAGGAGTAACTGTCACCGGGGAGCTGTTTTTT

abundance: .
d_gene: TRBD1
j_gene: TRBJ2-7
v_gene: TRBV4-1
CDR3aa: CASSQEGTGEEQYF
CDR3nt: TGCGCCAGCAGCCAAGAGGGGACAGGGGAGGAGCAGTACTTC

abundance: .
d_gene: .
j_gene: TRBJ1-1
v_gene: TRBV30
CDR3aa: CAWRSGVGNTEAFF
CDR3nt: TGTGCCTGGAGGTCCGGAGTTGGGAACACTGAAGCTTTCTTT

abundance: .
d_gene: TRBD1
j_gene: TRBJ1-5
v_gene: TRBV28
CDR3aa: CASSLPGTGIVNQPQHF
CDR3nt: TGTGCCAGCAGTTTACCCGGGACAGGGATTGTCAATCAGCCCCAGCATTTT

abundance: .
d_gene: TRBD1
j_gene: TRBJ1-1
v_gene: TRBV29-1
CDR3aa: CSVEDHRGAGTEAFF
CDR3nt: TGCAGCGTTGAAGATCACAGGGGAGCGGGCACTGAAGCTTTCTTT

abundance: .
d_gene: .
j_gene: TRBJ1-1
v_gene: TRBV7-3
CDR3aa: CASSFTGNPNTEAFF
CDR3nt: TGTGCCAGCAGCTTTACCGGGAATCCGAACACTGAAGCTTTCTTT

abundance: .
d_gene: .
j_gene: TRBJ2-3
v_gene: TRBV5-1
CDR3aa: CASSLEQLSTDTQYF
CDR3nt: TGCGCCAGCAGCTTGGAACAGTTAAGCACAGATACGCAGTATTTT

abundance: .
d_gene: .
j_gene: TRBJ1-1
v_gene: TRBV7-2
CDR3aa: CASSLGGLSEAFF
CDR3nt: TGTGCCAGCAGCTTAGGCGGCCTATCGGAGGCTTTCTTT

abundance: .
d_gene: .
j_gene: TRBJ2-5
v_gene: TRBV11-3
CDR3aa: CASSYAGKETQYF
CDR3nt: TGTGCCAGCAGCTACGCGGGGAAAGAGACCCAGTACTTC

abundance: .
d_gene: .
j_gene: TRBJ2-2
v_gene: TRBV4-1
CDR3aa: CASSTPASGNTGELFF
CDR3nt: TGCGCCAGCAGCACCCCGGCGAGCGGGAACACCGGGGAGCTGTTTTTT

abundance: .
d_gene: .
j_gene: TRBJ1-2
v_gene: TRBV6-5
CDR3aa: CASSYDARGLMLTYTF
CDR3nt: TGTGCCAGCAGTTACGACGCCAGGGGCCTCATGCTGACCTACACCTTC

abundance: few
d_gene: .
j_gene: TRBJ2-2
v_gene: TRBV4-3
CDR3aa: CASSPRSGTGELFF
CDR3nt: TGCGCCAGCAGCCCTCGGTCGGGAACCGGGGAGCTGTTTTTT

abundance: .
d_gene: .
j_gene: TRBJ2-1
v_gene: TRBV5-5
CDR3aa: CASSGTSDRYNEQFF
CDR3nt: TGTGCCAGCAGCGGCACGTCCGACAGATACAATGAGCAGTTCTTC

abundance: few
d_gene: .
j_gene: TRBJ2-6
v_gene: TRBV21-1
CDR3aa: CASSKEYEQESGANVLTF
CDR3nt: TGTGCCAGCAGCAAAGAGTACGAACAGGAGTCTGGGGCCAACGTCCTGACTTTC